The next 25 T cell receptor beta chains were all read from a single sample in a study of T cell responses to AZD1222 COVID-19 vaccine. Sequencing used immunoSEQ multiplex PCR; TCRdb keeps in-frame clones, though not all of them. This table holds about 120,000 clones, less than 90% found once. The sample here was peripheral blood, taken on day 0 of AZD1222 vaccination. The receptors come from an adult in good health.

This clone was detected once. The chain has TRBV28 and TRBJ1-1; D is ambiguous. This CDR3 is 11 amino acids long. The germline CDR1 and CDR2 sequences are MDHEN and SYDVKM. Trimming stripped 8 bases from V and 0 bases from J, with 4 bases between. The CDR3 here is CASLMNTEAFF. CDR3 nucleotide sequence: TGTGCCAGCCTCATGAACACTGAAGCTTTCTTT.

This chain uses TRBV5-4 with TRBJ2-1; 12 bases are a match to TRBD2. Germline V gene sequence: CDR1 SGHNT, CDR2 YYREEE (reference sequence). This CDR3 has 15 amino acids. V was pared by 4 bases and J by 6 bases, with 5 bases of the junction left unmatched. The CDR3, as DNA: TGTGCCAGCAGCGGGATGACTAGCGGGGGCAATGAGCAGTTCTTC. Residues: CASSGMTSGGNEQFF. Drawing the rest from reference TRBV5-4 and TRBJ2-1, the complete variable domain is ETGVTQSPTHLIKTRGQQVTLRCSSQSGHNTVSWYQQALGQGPQFIFQYYREEENGRGNFPPRFSGLQFPNYSSELNVNALELDDSALYLCASSGMTSGGNEQFFGPGTRLTVL.

The chain combines TRBV28 with TRBJ2-3, with TRBD2 matching 9 bases. The CDR3 is made up of 15 amino acids. Germline V lookup: CDR1 MDHEN, CDR2 SYDVKM. V lost 7 bases, J lost 2 bases, and 7 bases stayed unmatched. CDR3 DNA: TGTGCCAGCACACCTAGCGGGGACCCCACAGATACGCAGTATTTT. Encoded protein: CASTPSGDPTDTQYF.

This rearrangement joins TRBV7-2 to TRBJ2-3, with D possibly matching TRBD1 (6 bases). Between the trimmed V and J ends, which lost 1 base and 3 bases, there was a span of 8 bases. Germline CDR1 is SGHTA and CDR2 is FQGNSA. CDR3 length equals 14 residues. The CDR3 is CASSLEGQTDTQYF. CDR3 DNA sequence: TGTGCCAGCAGCTTAGAAGGACAGACAGATACGCAGTATTTT.

The chain combines TRBV9 with TRBJ1-6; TRBD1 matches 7 bases. The CDR3 is 15 amino acids. J gave up 10 bases and V 3 bases, and 10 bases lay outside the gene matches. From germline, CDR1 is SGDLS and CDR2 YYNGEE. CDR3 region: CASSALGQIRSPLHF. The CDR3 coding sequence is TGTGCCAGCAGCGCGCTGGGACAGATCCGGTCACCCCTCCACTTT.

This chain links TRBV29-1 with TRBJ1-5, with D possibly being TRBD1 (5 bases). Germline CDR1 SQVTM, CDR2 ANQGSEA. The CDR3 spans 12 residues. Trimming left V 4 bases short and J 4 bases short, with 8 bases between. This CDR3 is CSVGTKNQPQHF. CDR3 nucleotide sequence: TGCAGCGTTGGGACAAAAAATCAGCCCCAGCATTTT.

This chain joins TRBV29-1 and TRBJ1-5; no firm D call. This CDR3 is built from 13 residues. CDR1 SQVTM and CDR2 ANQGSEA come from the germline V gene. V lost 5 bases to trimming and J lost 0 bases, with 8 bases between them. This CDR3 is CSVKTNSNQPQHF. CDR3 nucleotides: TGCAGCGTTAAAACGAATAGCAATCAGCCCCAGCATTTT.

The chain recombines TRBV30 with TRBJ2-1, with a tentative D call TRBD2 (5 bases). Germline lookup yields CDR1 GTSNPN and CDR2 SVGIG (reference sequence). Trimming left V 2 bases short and J 9 bases short, with 11 bases between. The CDR3 contains 12 residues. The CDR3 loop reads CAWSKGVREQFF. In DNA form, the CDR3 reads TGTGCCTGGAGTAAGGGAGTGCGTGAGCAGTTCTTC.

The chain carries TRBV6-5 and TRBJ2-1; TRBD2 is a possible D gene (6 bases). CDR3 length: 14 residues. CDR1 and CDR2 (germline): MNHEY, SVGAGI. The germline V and J ends were trimmed by 6 bases and 9 bases, with 18 bases remaining between them. The CDR3 bases are TGTGCCAGCAGCCAGGGTCGGGAGCCGGGTGAGCAGTTCTTC. This sequence encodes CASSQGREPGEQFF.

The chain employs TRBV7-6 and TRBJ2-7, with 10 bases that match TRBD2. Trimming removed 2 bases from V and 5 bases from J; junction bases left unmatched: 6. The CDR3 is 15 amino acids. Germline V gene lookup returns CDR1 SGHVS and CDR2 FNYEAQ. Written as DNA, the CDR3 is TGTGCCAGCAGCTTACGAGCGGGAGGGCTCCACGAGCAGTACTTC. This encodes CASSLRAGGLHEQYF. Together with reference TRBV7-6 and TRBJ2-7, the CDR3 gives the full variable domain: GAGVSQSPRYKVTKRGQDVALRCDPISGHVSLYWYRQALGQGPEFLTYFNYEAQQDKSGLPNDRFSAERPEGSISTLTIQRTEQRDSAMYRCASSLRAGGLHEQYFGPGTRLTVT.

The genes are TRBV9 and TRBJ2-3; 9 bases map to TRBD2. This CDR3 region has 14 residues. The V and J ends lost 6 bases and 2 bases, in that order; junction bases with no gene match: 4. CDR1 SGDLS and CDR2 YYNGEE come from the germline V gene. The CDR3 nucleotides are TGTGCCAGCAAGAGCGGGGGGCCCACAGATACGCAGTATTTT. Translated: CASKSGGPTDTQYF.

V is TRBV29-1 and J is TRBJ2-7, with D hard to call. The CDR3 totals 13 residues. The germline V and J ends were trimmed by 4 bases and 9 bases, with 19 bases remaining between them. Germline loops: CDR1 SQVTM, CDR2 ANQGSEA. In DNA form, the CDR3 reads TGCAGCGTTGGATTAGGGATAGGTGTGGGGCAGTACTTC. Protein product: CSVGLGIGVGQYF.

This chain uses TRBV7-3 with TRBJ1-6; tentatively, D is TRBD1 (5 bases). The CDR3 has 14 amino acids. Trimming took off 6 bases at V and 7 bases at J, with 13 bases between the two ends. Germline CDR1 reads SGHTA; CDR2 reads FQGTGA. As DNA, the CDR3 is TGTGCCAGCAGTCCAACGGGGGGGAATTCACCCCTCCACTTT. The encoded protein is CASSPTGGNSPLHF.

This sequence joins TRBV7-2 and TRBJ2-7, with D perhaps matching TRBD2 (6 bases). There are 15 residues in the CDR3. The ends were cut back, 7 bases at V and 3 bases at J, with 19 bases in the middle. Germline V gene lookup returns CDR1 SGHTA and CDR2 FQGNSA. The CDR3 DNA is TGTGCCAGCACCCCCTCACCGGGAGCCGGCTACGAGCAGTACTTC. Its translation is CASTPSPGAGYEQYF.

This clone was counted a single time. The J gene is TRBJ1-1, the V gene TRBV6-5; D unclear. CDR1 is MNHEY, CDR2 SVGAGI, per germline. Trimming left V 8 bases short and J 0 bases short, with 10 bases between. The CDR3 totals 13 residues. The DNA for the CDR3 is TGTGCCAGCCGAGGGAACATGAACACTGAAGCTTTCTTT. This translates into CASRGNMNTEAFF.

The V gene is TRBV11-2, the J gene TRBJ2-7; D remains unclear. The CDR3 contains 15 residues. Germline-derived CDR1 and CDR2 are SGHAT and FQNNGV. Trimming shortened V by 5 bases and J by 2 bases, and 16 bases separated the two germline ends. In DNA, the CDR3 is TGTGCCAGCAGCACAGACCGGGCATCTACCTACGAGCAGTACTTC. The encoded protein is CASSTDRASTYEQYF.

This chain links TRBV12-3 or TRBV12-4 with TRBJ1-1; 7 nucleotides match TRBD1. The CDR3 length is 12 residues. V lost 8 bases to trimming and J lost 0 bases; unmatched junction nucleotides: 0. Here the CDR3 reads CASGTVNTEAFF. The CDR3 region has the DNA TGTGCCAGCGGGACAGTGAACACTGAAGCTTTCTTT.

This chain connects TRBV3-1 (or the pseudogene TRBV3-2) to TRBJ2-7; D possibly corresponds to TRBD2 (5 bases). CDR1 LGHDT and CDR2 YNNKEL come from the germline V gene (reference sequence). This CDR3 region has 14 residues. Between the trimmed V and J ends, which lost 4 bases and 2 bases, there was a span of 12 bases. Here the CDR3 reads CASSLSGPTYEQYF. CDR3 DNA: TGTGCCAGCAGCCTAAGCGGCCCTACCTACGAGCAGTACTTC.

The chain employs TRBV6-1 and TRBJ2-3; TRBD2 matches at 10 bases. This CDR3 spans 16 amino acids. The germline CDR1 and CDR2 sequences are MNHNS and SASEGT. Trimming removed 0 bases from V and 10 bases from J; junction bases left unmatched: 10. In DNA, the CDR3 is TGTGCCAGCAGTGAAGCTGCCAGCGGGGGGGCTAGGGCGCAGTATTTT. This gives the protein CASSEAASGGARAQYF.

CDR3 loop: CASSLKGQLNYGYTF. The CDR3 DNA sequence: TGTGCCAGCAGTTTAAAGGGCCAACTTAACTATGGCTACACCTTC. V is TRBV27 and J is TRBJ1-2; D uncertain. Per germline, CDR1 MNHEY and CDR2 SMNVEV (reference sequence). The ends were cut back, 2 bases at V and 1 base at J, with 11 bases in the middle. The CDR3 spans 15 residues.

The chain employs TRBV7-2 and TRBJ1-1; 7 nucleotides match TRBD1. Germline lookup yields CDR1 SGHTA and CDR2 FQGNSA. The CDR3 loop spans 15 amino acids. V lost 1 base to trimming and J lost 0 bases; unmatched junction nucleotides: 2. CDR3 coding DNA: TGTGCCAGCAGCTTAGGCGACAGGGTGAACACTGAAGCTTTCTTT. Protein product: CASSLGDRVNTEAFF.

The CDR3 loop is CASSYGRNPTDTQYF. Written as DNA, the CDR3 is TGTGCCAGCAGTTATGGGCGGAACCCCACAGATACGCAGTATTTT. The chain is built from TRBV6-6 and TRBJ2-3; D is undetermined. The V and J ends lost 3 bases and 2 bases respectively, with 12 bases between them. This CDR3 spans 15 amino acids. Germline CDR1 and CDR2: MNHNY and SVGAGI (reference sequence).

The gene calls are TRBV4-2 and TRBJ2-2, with TRBD1 matching 11 bases. This CDR3 is 16 amino acids long. V shed 3 bases, J shed 3 bases, and the junction held 3 bases outside the gene matches. Germline V lookup: CDR1 LGHNA, CDR2 YNFKEQ. CDR3 nucleotides: TGTGCCAGCAGCCACCTGGGACAGGGGGACACCGGGGAGCTGTTTTTT. Translation: CASSHLGQGDTGELFF.

In this sample, this clone turned up once. This chain joins TRBV6-5 and TRBJ1-1; 7 bases fit TRBD1. With V trimmed by 6 bases and J by 1 base, 8 bases remained unmatched. Germline lookup yields CDR1 MNHEY and CDR2 SVGAGI. The CDR3 extends over 15 amino acids. CDR3 sequence reads: CASRRPGQRNTEAFF. For the CDR3, the DNA is TGTGCCAGCAGGAGACCGGGACAGCGGAACACTGAAGCTTTCTTT.

The chain recombines TRBV6-5 with TRBJ1-4, with 7 bases matching TRBD1. CDR3 length: 16 amino acids. Looked up from germline, CDR1 is MNHEY and CDR2 is SVGAGI. J gave up 4 bases and V 1 base, and 6 bases lay outside the gene matches. For the CDR3, the DNA is TGTGCCAGCAGTTACTGGTCCGGGACAGTTAATGAAAAACTGTTTTTT. Amino acid sequence: CASSYWSGTVNEKLFF.